A single sample is the source of the 5 T cell receptor beta chains below, sequenced in a study of blood T cell repertoires in COVID-19. The repertoire was sequenced with immunoSEQ multiplex PCR; TCRdb's copy has only in-frame clones and lacks some. This sample has 40,000 to 65,000 clones; roughly four fifths occur once, and the top ten carry 13% to 15%. Sequencing used peripheral blood. These receptors were obtained from a human donor in a cohort sampled during active COVID-19.

This clone was observed a handful of times. This chain connects TRBV15 to TRBJ2-3, with 10 bases identical to TRBD2. Unmatched junction bases numbered 6, after V lost 4 bases and J lost 5 bases. Germline V gene data show CDR1 as LNHNV and CDR2 as YYDKDF (reference sequence). This CDR3 is 15 amino acids long. CDR3 sequence reads: CATSNERGGEDTQYF. The CDR3 DNA is TGTGCCACCAGCAACGAGCGGGGGGGCGAAGATACGCAGTATTTT.

The chain carries TRBV27 and TRBJ1-3; D is possibly TRBD1 (6 bases). The germline V gene encodes CDR1 MNHEY and CDR2 SMNVEV (reference sequence). The CDR3 spans 14 residues. V was cut by 6 bases and J by 2 bases, with 11 bases left in between. The chain's CDR3 is CASRPAGAGNTIYF. The CDR3 nucleotides are TGTGCCAGCAGGCCGGCAGGGGCTGGAAACACCATATATTTT.

DNA for the CDR3: TGTGCCAGCAGCCTACAGGGTAGTGGCAATCAGCCCCAGCATTTT. Protein: CASSLQGSGNQPQHF. The rearrangement uses TRBV7-2 and TRBJ1-5, with a tentative D call TRBD1 (6 bases). V lost 5 bases and J 2 bases, leaving 13 bases between the germline ends. This CDR3 comprises 15 residues. Germline lookup yields CDR1 SGHTA and CDR2 FQGNSA.

This chain joins TRBV4-1 and TRBJ2-3; D call uncertain. The V gene lost 4 bases and the J gene lost 2 bases, with 10 bases spanning the gap. The CDR3 covers 14 residues. Germline V gene lookup returns CDR1 MGHRA and CDR2 YSYEKL. For the CDR3, the DNA is TGCGCCAGCAGCCCAGTCTTAAACACAGATACGCAGTATTTT. It is translated as CASSPVLNTDTQYF.

The chain joins TRBV5-1 to TRBJ2-5; D gene ambiguous. The CDR3 runs 14 residues. Germline CDR1 SGHRS, CDR2 YFSETQ. V dropped 0 bases and J dropped 1 base, with 7 bases sitting between them. Here the CDR3 DNA reads TGCGCCAGCAGCTTGGTGGCTAGCCAAGAGACCCAGTACTTC. Translated: CASSLVASQETQYF. The complete variable domain, with remaining parts taken from reference TRBV5-1 and TRBJ2-5, reads KAGVTQTPRYLIKTRGQQVTLSCSPISGHRSVSWYQQTPGQGLQFLFEYFSETQRNKGNFPGRFSGRQFSNSRSEMNVSTLELGDSALYLCASSLVASQETQYFGPGTRLLVL.